This T cell receptor (beta chain) was observed in a study of T-cell reconstitution after alpha-beta-depleted transplantation in children. The library targeted TCRbeta and was prepared with unique molecular identifiers. TCRdb re-called the PCR reads through MiXCR, storing one row per CDR3 protein. The sample includes approximately 640,000 distinct CDR3 sequences, approximately 15% of them seen just once. This receptor was taken from a human donor who donated a stem cell graft to a child with acute myeloid leukemia. This sample comprised PBMCs from the stem cell graft donor, obtained from the stem cell graft.

CDR3 amino acids: CASSKSSGGNTEAFF. The CDR3 bases are TGTGCCAGCAGCAAATCCTCAGGGGGGAACACTGAAGCTTTCTTT. The chain employs TRBV7-9 and TRBJ1-1; 7 bases match TRBD1. With V trimmed by 5 bases and J by 1 base, 7 bases remained unmatched. The CDR3 extends over 15 amino acids. The germline V gene encodes CDR1 SEHNR and CDR2 FQNEAQ (reference sequence). The complete variable domain, with remaining parts taken from reference TRBV7-9 and TRBJ1-1, reads DTGVSQNPRHKITKRGQNVTFRCDPISEHNRLYWYRQTLGQGPEFLTYFQNEAQLEKSRLLSDRFSAERPKGSFSTLEIQRTEQGDSAMYLCASSKSSGGNTEAFFGQGTRLTVV.